The TCR beta chain under discussion was sequenced for a study of T cell responses to AZD1222 COVID-19 vaccine (dated by TCRdb to the early 2020s). About the study as a whole: AZD1222 recipients with second doses at about 4 weeks or about 12 weeks were pooled, because spike-specific TCR depth and breadth did not differ between schedules. A total of under 250 trial participants underwent TCR sequencing, of whom 200 to 220 had received two doses of AZD1222 and some 25 had received two doses of the MenACWY control vaccine. Trial participants were enrolled by age into 18-55, 56-69 and 70-plus year subgroups, with roughly 160, 29 and 62 TCR-sequenced participants respectively. What the work shows at the level of the full study, not this receptor alone: Participants were mostly white British, with more females than males. The authors suggested clonal diversity may have been underestimated. Spike-specific TCR breadth and depth rose significantly after two AZD1222 doses compared with day 0 and with MenACWY recipients. Because no day 14 peak-response samples were available, repertoires were characterized only after the peak T cell response. The whole spike protein was spanned by vaccine-associated CD4 TCRs, and dominant responses were seen in regions 160-218 and 743-854. Nearly half of unique spike-specific TCRs reportedly recognized epitopes outside regions mutated in the B.1.351 and B.1.1.7 variants. Conclusions about previously exposed vaccinees were limited because only a handful of AZD1222 recipients were SARS-CoV-2 seropositive at baseline. The 56-69-year group was small, and its depth increase did not reach significance, likely because of low power.

CDR1 and CDR2, looked up from the germline V gene, are MDHEN and SYDVKM. The cysteine opens and the phenylalanine closes a CDR3 of 12 amino acids. Here the CDR3 DNA is all that survives: 36 bases in frame from base 1. A distance of 11 bases separates the germline ends of V and J, which lose 6 bases and 5 bases respectively. What the time point label conveys for this sample: baseline before first vaccination. Vaccinee samples were obtained from the UK trials COV001 and COV002, which included a single-blind randomized controlled phase 2/3 trial of AZD1222 (ChAdOx1 nCoV-19) in healthy adults. Trial participant PBMC samples were collected at day 0 and day 28 after the second dose for TCRbeta chain sequencing. The CDR3 regions of human TCRbeta chains were analyzed by immunosequencing. The authors processed their data as follows. TCRs in the repertoires were compared against a reference library of SARS-CoV-2-specific TCRs that had been generated with the MIRA antigen-specificity platform. Breadth was defined as the fraction of unique TCRs that were SARS-CoV-2-associated, and depth was defined as the fraction of total T cells that were SARS-CoV-2-associated. Each spike-specific TCR was assigned to its reactive spike region and to a CD4 or CD8 class using the MIRA data. Log10-transformed breadth and depth values were compared by one-way ANOVA with Sidak's multiple comparisons tests. Entries here come from immuneACCESS through TCRdb and include only in-frame sequences with V and J called. Some clones fail to appear in such tables; in the studies checked, an unresolved V gene covers under half of the shortfall, and the cause of the remainder is unknown. The D gene and trimming were derived from the DNA, and the V and J assignments and clone size from that table. This sample holds more than 150,000 clones; approximately 90% were observed only once. The ten largest make up roughly 6.5% of the sample.

About this clone itself: Its binding antigen is unknown. No much larger clone is present one base from it, and per-base qualities are unavailable.

Recombination connected TRBV28 to TRBJ2-7; TRBD2 could be the D gene, as 5 bases match. The sequencing here drew on peripheral blood, taken on day 0 of AZD1222 vaccination. This receptor was taken from an adult in good health. For the CDR3, the sequence is CASSEGYNEQYF. The nucleotide sequence is given as TGTGCCAGCAGCGAGGGTTATAACGAGCAGTACTTC.